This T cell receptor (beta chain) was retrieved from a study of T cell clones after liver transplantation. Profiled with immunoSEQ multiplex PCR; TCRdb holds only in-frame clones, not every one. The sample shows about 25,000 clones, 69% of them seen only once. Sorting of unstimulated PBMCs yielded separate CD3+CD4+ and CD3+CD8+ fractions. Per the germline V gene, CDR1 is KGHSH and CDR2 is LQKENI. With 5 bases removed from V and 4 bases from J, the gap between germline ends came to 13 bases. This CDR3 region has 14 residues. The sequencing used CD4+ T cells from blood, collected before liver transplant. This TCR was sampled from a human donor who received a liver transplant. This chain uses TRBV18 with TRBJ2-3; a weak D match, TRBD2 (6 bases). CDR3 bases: TGTGCCAGCTCAGTTAACGGGAGTCCAGATACGCAGTATTTT. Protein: CASSVNGSPDTQYF.